This is a list of T cell receptor beta chains from one sample in a study of cytomegalovirus exposure and HLA in healthy donors. Data came from immunoSEQ multiplex PCR; TCRdb stores just in-frame clones and leaves some out. The sample lists some 130,000 clones; around three quarters were seen once. The sample consisted of PBMCs. All receptors come from a male donor in good health and CMV-seropositive. Each CDR3 is given with its conserved first and last residue. Each record gives: V gene, CDR3 length, clone size, D gene, J gene, CDR3 protein, CDR3 DNA. A D gene is named only where the DNA matches it firmly. Not all rows give a size; the values are once, few, many and, for expanded clones, a class.

V: TRBV2
length: 15
size: NA
D: NA
J: TRBJ1-3
CDR3: CASSGERGSGNTIYF
DNA: TGTGCCAGCAGTGGTGAACGGGGCTCTGGAAACACCATATATTTT

V: TRBV10-3
length: 14
size: NA
D: NA
J: TRBJ2-1
CDR3: CAITYDRSYNEQFF
DNA: TGTGCCATCACCTACGACAGGTCCTACAATGAGCAGTTCTTC

V: TRBV5-6
length: 14
size: NA
D: NA
J: TRBJ1-6
CDR3: CASSFTGNNSPLHF
DNA: TGTGCCAGCAGCTTTACAGGGAATAATTCACCCCTCCACTTT

V: TRBV10-3
length: 15
size: NA
D: NA
J: TRBJ1-4
CDR3: CAISESLQGNEKLFF
DNA: TGTGCCATCAGTGAGTCACTGCAGGGTAATGAAAAACTGTTTTTT

V: TRBV7-9
length: 15
size: NA
D: NA
J: TRBJ2-2
CDR3: CSSSSTHWSDGELFF
DNA: TGTTCCAGCAGCTCGACACATTGGTCGGACGGGGAGCTGTTTTTT

V: TRBV28
length: 13
size: NA
D: NA
J: TRBJ1-1
CDR3: CASSWGTNTEAFF
DNA: TGTGCCAGCAGTTGGGGCACGAACACTGAAGCTTTCTTT

V: TRBV6-6
length: 15
size: NA
D: NA
J: TRBJ2-5
CDR3: CASSYLGLTQETQYF
DNA: TGTGCCAGCAGTTACTTAGGACTGACACAAGAGACCCAGTACTTC

V: TRBV10-3
length: 16
size: NA
D: TRBD1
J: TRBJ2-2
CDR3: CAISPGQGRNTGELFF
DNA: TGTGCCATCAGCCCGGGACAGGGTCGTAATACCGGGGAGCTGTTTTTT

V: TRBV5-1
length: 14
size: few
D: TRBD2
J: TRBJ2-5
CDR3: CASSKLASQETQYF
DNA: TGCGCCAGCAGCAAACTAGCGAGCCAAGAGACCCAGTACTTC

V: TRBV21-1
length: 14
size: NA
D: NA
J: TRBJ2-7
CDR3: CASSITIAGFEQYF
DNA: TGTGCCAGCAGCATAACAATAGCCGGGTTCGAGCAGTACTTC

V: TRBV6-5
length: 14
size: NA
D: TRBD1
J: TRBJ1-2
CDR3: CASSPDRGRWGYTF
DNA: TGTGCCAGCAGTCCTGACAGGGGCCGATGGGGCTACACCTTC

V: TRBV2
length: 13
size: NA
D: TRBD1
J: TRBJ1-1
CDR3: CASSGDSNTEAFF
DNA: TGTGCCAGCAGCGGGGACAGCAACACTGAAGCTTTCTTT

V: TRBV2
length: 16
size: NA
D: TRBD2
J: TRBJ2-2
CDR3: CASTALAGGPTGELFF
DNA: TGTGCCAGCACCGCCCTAGCGGGAGGGCCGACCGGGGAGCTGTTTTTT

V: TRBV9
length: 14
size: NA
D: NA
J: TRBJ2-1
CDR3: CASSARLGFNEQFF
DNA: TGTGCCAGCAGCGCCAGACTAGGCTTCAATGAGCAGTTCTTC

V: TRBV10-3
length: 14
size: once
D: TRBD2
J: TRBJ2-1
CDR3: CAIRTSGDYNEQFF
DNA: TGTGCCATCAGGACTAGCGGGGACTACAATGAGCAGTTCTTC

V: TRBV2
length: 14
size: NA
D: NA
J: TRBJ1-2
CDR3: CASRGTMSNYGYTF
DNA: TGTGCCAGCAGGGGGACAATGTCTAACTATGGCTACACCTTC

V: TRBV15
length: 15
size: NA
D: NA
J: TRBJ2-5
CDR3: CATSRDWANQETQYF
DNA: TGTGCCACCAGCAGAGATTGGGCAAATCAAGAGACCCAGTACTTC